Here is one TCR beta chain with its context. Its antigen has not been determined. Qualities for individual bases were not recorded, and no much larger clone is one base off. Inclusive of the bounding cysteine and phenylalanine, the CDR3 is 11 residues long. The read is trimmed to its CDR3 DNA, 33 bases read in frame from base 1. The junction carries 8 bases between V and J, which are trimmed by 6 bases and 2 bases respectively. As encoded in the germline V gene (reference sequence), CDR1 is DFQATT while CDR2 is SNEGSKA. The record originates from a study of regulatory T cells in long-lasting Graves disease (dated by TCRdb to about 2021). A note on the overall study: Persistent Graves' disease meant more than 5 years of antithyroid drug treatment with TSH receptor autoantibodies that stayed positive. Patients with persistent Graves' disease were compared with patients with newly diagnosed Graves' disease using TCR sequencing and RNA sequencing of peripheral blood. The study was registered as a clinical trial and conducted in China. TCR sequencing covered some 13 persistent and 20 or so newly diagnosed Graves' disease patients, some 33 samples in total. Antithyroid drugs had been taken for approximately ten years on average by persistent Graves' disease patients in the clinical cohort.

Overall study results and their limits: The study examined only peripheral blood because the primary lesion, thyroid tissue, could not be accessed. Preferential use of TRBV28, TRBJ1-2 and TRBJ2-5 was observed in persistent disease, whereas TRBV20-1 and TRBJ2-1 were favored in newly diagnosed disease. Sequencing and analysis were restricted to the TCR beta chain. More public clonotypes were shared among persistent patients (around 2,600) than among newly diagnosed patients (roughly 1,000). The small sample size was acknowledged by the authors as a limitation that may reduce accuracy. Compared with newly diagnosed patients, patients with persistent Graves' disease had lower TCR Shannon entropy and fewer highly expanded clones, which suggests clonal expansion.

The time point label here, explained by the study, means: persistent/refractory GD, antithyroid drugs over 5 years with positive TRAb. RNA was extracted from PBMCs in TRIzol for both TCR sequencing and RNA sequencing. Graves' disease was diagnosed according to American Thyroid Association guidelines. The patients came from an endocrinology department in Xi'an, China. Each patient gave approximately 8.8 milliliters of peripheral blood, collected in an EDTA anticoagulant tube. Ficoll Paque Plus density gradient separation was used to isolate PBMCs, and no additional T cell sorting was done. An Agilent 2100 Bioanalyzer and agarose gel were used to check RNA quality, and a NanoDrop 2000 was used to measure RNA concentration. The library was generated by multiplex PCR. Reads for this sample came from an Illumina HiSeq 4000. To build TCR beta libraries, CDR3 regions were amplified by Arm-PCR using iRepertoire HTBI primers. Gel purification was performed on PCR products prior to sequencing. As for how the authors treated the data: Across samples, around 58 TRBV and 15 or so TRBJ segments were identified and used for gene usage analysis of CDR3 amino acid clonotypes. Filtered high-quality paired reads were merged into contigs using COPE and FqMerger. BLAST was used to align contigs to IMGT TRBV, TRBD and TRBJ reference genes, and CDR3 was defined according to IMGT. Any clonotype with a frequency above 0.1% was counted as a highly expanded clone. Shannon entropy was used to measure repertoire diversity, and the Gini coefficient was used to measure V-J evenness. A clonotype was considered public if more than one individual shared it. TCRdb trimmed the raw reads at Q25, called clones with MiXCR and kept productive beta chains. A single entry per CDR3 protein holds the most common genes and DNA from its merged rows. The V and J calls and clone size come from TCRdb's table, not from the authors' own analysis. The table for this sample lists around 300,000 distinct CDR3 sequences; 20% to 25% of them were counted only once. The ten largest account for more than 55% of the sample.

The chain is encoded by TRBV20-1 joined to TRBJ2-7; no D segment can be confidently identified. Sample: peripheral blood mononuclear cells (PBMCs), taken when the disease was refractory, from a patient treated with antithyroid drugs. The source of this sequence is a female donor with Graves disease. This receptor carries the CDR3 CSALGPYEQYF. The sequenced DNA is TGCAGTGCCCTTGGACCCTACGAGCAGTACTTC.